This T cell receptor (beta chain) originates from a study of T cells in narcolepsy. Looking at the study overall: Patients with NT1 or NT2 and healthy control donors were enrolled. Study conclusions and caveats: Same-patient CSF and blood CD4+ T cell clonotypes included HCRT-specific and TRIB2-specific autoreactive ones. Reportedly, autoreactive clonotypes were serially detected in patients' blood but not controls'. Autoreactive clone sequences were missing from some blood memory CD4+ repertoires.

Notes on this clone: Its specificity is not known.

Some clones are missing from TCRdb's copy, which holds only in-frame ones; the method was immunoSEQ multiplex PCR. There are some 20,000 clones in the sample; roughly 80% occur only once, and over 1.5% lies in the top ten. The V gene lost 0 bases and the J gene lost 6 bases, with 14 bases spanning the gap. Germline V gene lookup returns CDR1 SGHTA and CDR2 FQGNSA. The CDR3 has 15 residues. The chain employs TRBV7-2 and TRBJ1-2, with D maybe TRBD1 (6 bases). Sequenced: memory (CD45RA-) CD4+ T cells from blood. This clonotype originated in a human donor in good health. CDR3 sequence reads: CASSLAPDSMNGYTF. In DNA form, the CDR3 reads TGTGCCAGCAGCTTAGCTCCGGACAGTATGAATGGCTACACCTTC.